These T cell receptor beta chains were read from a single sample in a study of identical twins. From the 5' RACE reads, TCRdb called clonotypes with MiXCR, one entry per CDR3 protein. The sample consists of about 260,000 distinct CDR3 sequences, approximately 7% of them appearing once. These same records also appear under a second study, on yellow fever vaccine responses in identical twins.

Sequencing was carried out using memory (CD45RO+) T cells sorted from blood. The origin of the receptors is a woman aged 18-29 years in good health. Both conserved end residues are part of each CDR3. A D gene is named only where the DNA matches it firmly. Clone size is shown for a subset of rows, as once, few, many or a class of expanded clone.

D gene	clone size	V gene	J gene	CDR3 DNA	CDR3 protein
-	many	TRBV10-2	TRBJ1-6	TGCGCCAGCAGTGTGAGGGCCTATAATTCACCCCTCCACTTT	CASSVRAYNSPLHF
TRBD1	few	TRBV27	TRBJ1-5	TGTGCCAGCAGGGACAGGGCTCTAGGTCAGCCCCAGCATTTT	CASRDRALGQPQHF
TRBD2	-	TRBV28	TRBJ2-3	TGTGCCAGCAGTTTAGGCGGGAGCACGCAGTATTTT	CASSLGGSTQYF
TRBD2	many	TRBV24-1	TRBJ2-5	TGTGCCACCAGCGGGACTAGCGGGAAAGAGACCCAGTACTTC	CATSGTSGKETQYF
-	many	TRBV12-3/TRBV12-4	TRBJ2-1	TGTGCCAGCAGTTCCGTTTCTAGGTTTGGGGAGCAGTTCTTC	CASSSVSRFGEQFF
TRBD1	many	TRBV7-6	TRBJ1-4	TGTGCCAGCAGTAGAGGGGGCGAAGCTAATGAAAAACTGTTTTTT	CASSRGGEANEKLFF
TRBD1	-	TRBV10-3	TRBJ1-1	TGTGCCATCAGTCCCGGGACAGGGGAGGGTTACGCTTTCTTT	CAISPGTGEGYAFF
TRBD2	-	TRBV6-1	TRBJ2-1	TGTGCCAGCAGTGAGCCTAGCGGGGGAAATGAGCAGTTCTTC	CASSEPSGGNEQFF
TRBD1	few	TRBV5-1	TRBJ2-7	TGCGCCAGCAGCTTGGAAGGACAGGGGGTTTCCTACGAGCAGTACTTC	CASSLEGQGVSYEQYF
-	many	TRBV7-2	TRBJ2-5	TGTGCCAGCAGCTCTCGTGTACAGGAGACCCAGTACTTC	CASSSRVQETQYF
-	few	TRBV7-3	TRBJ2-3	TGTGCCAGCAGCTTAACAGGGCCAGGAACAGATACGCAGTATTTT	CASSLTGPGTDTQYF
-	many	TRBV12-3/TRBV12-4	TRBJ1-2	TGTGCCAGCAGTTTAACGGCCTATGGCTACACCTTC	CASSLTAYGYTF
TRBD2	many	TRBV7-3	TRBJ2-1	TGTGCCAGCAGCGGAACTAGCGGGTCCTACAATGAGCAGTTCTTC	CASSGTSGSYNEQFF
TRBD1	few	TRBV20-1	TRBJ1-6	TGCAGTGCTAGGCGGGACAGGGTTGCACCCCTCCACTTT	CSARRDRVAPLHF
TRBD1	many	TRBV7-9	TRBJ1-2	TGTGCCAGCAGCCCTACAGGGGGCAGGGGTCACAACTATGGCTACACCTTC	CASSPTGGRGHNYGYTF
TRBD1	few	TRBV5-1	TRBJ1-2	TGCGCCAGCAGCTCTGGACAGGGAGGGATGGAGGGCTACACCTTC	CASSSGQGGMEGYTF
-	many	TRBV28	TRBJ2-1	TGTGCCAGCAGTTTAGGGTTGGAGGGGAGAATTGGGCATGAGCAGTTCTTC	CASSLGLEGRIGHEQFF
-	-	TRBV15	TRBJ2-1	TGTGCCACCAGCAGTGTAGCGCCCATTGGGAATGAGCAGTTCTTC	CATSSVAPIGNEQFF
-	many	TRBV12-3/TRBV12-4	TRBJ2-7	TGTGCCAGCAGTTCCCGACAGAGGAGACGCTACGAGCAGTACTTC	CASSSRQRRRYEQYF
TRBD2	few	TRBV28	TRBJ2-7	TGTGCCAGCAGTTTTGGGCTAGCGGGAGGGCGGTCCTACGAGCAGTACTTC	CASSFGLAGGRSYEQYF
-	-	TRBV5-1	TRBJ2-5	TGCGCCAGCAGCCCCCGAGGCTCGCCGGGGGAGACCCAGTACTTC	CASSPRGSPGETQYF
-	-	TRBV6-1	TRBJ1-2	TGTGCCAGCAGTGAACAGGGGATGGGGGGCTACACCTTC	CASSEQGMGGYTF
TRBD1	-	TRBV7-9	TRBJ2-7	TGTGCCAGCCAGGGGGACTACGAGCAGTACTTC	CASQGDYEQYF